These 15 T cell receptor beta chains came from one sample sequenced in a study of control samples from healthy donors and cancer patients. This table comes from immunoSEQ multiplex PCR, and its TCRdb copy is limited to in-frame clones, with some not included. The sample gives some 130,000 clones, around nine tenths of which show up once; 4.5% to 7% is in the top ten. Specimen: blood. The receptors come from a man aged 18 to 29 in good health.

The rearrangement links TRBV5-6 to TRBJ2-3, with 9 nucleotides matching TRBD2. Germline values: CDR1 SGHDT, CDR2 YYEEEE. This CDR3 has 17 residues. The V gene end was trimmed by 4 bases and the J gene end by 5 bases; junction bases not matched to a gene: 14. The CDR3 nucleotides are TGTGCCAGCAGCCCCCAAATGGGCGGGGGGGCCGAAGATACGCAGTATTTT. Protein product: CASSPQMGGGAEDTQYF.

This rearrangement joins TRBV7-7 to TRBJ2-7; 7 bases match TRBD1. Germline V gene data show CDR1 as SSHAT and CDR2 as FNYEAQ (reference sequence). V lost 1 base, J lost 3 bases, and 0 bases stayed unmatched. This CDR3 has 13 amino acids. Written as DNA, the CDR3 is TGTGCCAGCAGCTTAGGGACAGGCTACGAGCAGTACTTC. Amino acids: CASSLGTGYEQYF.

This rearrangement joins TRBV3-1 (or the pseudogene TRBV3-2) to TRBJ1-1; D remains unclear. The germline V gene has CDR1 LGHDT and CDR2 YNNKEL (reference sequence). This CDR3 has 13 amino acids. Trimming shortened V by 1 base and J by 8 bases, and 11 bases separated the two germline ends. The CDR3 here is CASSQGNVLEAFF. For the CDR3, the DNA is TGTGCCAGCAGCCAAGGTAACGTATTGGAAGCTTTCTTT.

The V gene is TRBV7-9, the J gene TRBJ2-4; D may correspond to TRBD1 or TRBD2 (5 bases each). The CDR3 runs to 17 residues. Germline lookup yields CDR1 SEHNR and CDR2 FQNEAQ (reference sequence). The V end lost 5 bases, the J end lost 0 bases, and 17 bases lay between the germline ends. The DNA of the CDR3 is TGTGCCAGCAGCCCCTCTGTGGGACCCCCAGCCAAAAACATTCAGTACTTC. This translates into CASSPSVGPPAKNIQYF.

The V call is TRBV7-2, the J call TRBJ2-3; 9 positions match TRBD2. V shed 2 bases and J 1 base; nucleotides not matched to a gene: 7. The length of the CDR3 is 17 residues. The germline CDR1 and CDR2 sequences are SGHTA and FQGNSA. CDR3 DNA sequence: TGTGCCAGCAGCTTAAGGGGGTGGACTAGCGGCACAGATACGCAGTATTTT. It translates to CASSLRGWTSGTDTQYF.

The chain joins TRBV5-1 to TRBJ1-6; D unresolved. The germline CDR1 and CDR2 sequences are SGHRS and YFSETQ. This CDR3 contains 16 residues. Trimming shortened V by 0 bases and J by 7 bases, and 14 bases separated the two germline ends. The CDR3: CASSLEGVRGNSPLHF. The CDR3 DNA reads as TGCGCCAGCAGCTTGGAGGGCGTCCGAGGGAATTCACCCCTCCACTTT.

The chain employs TRBV11-2 and TRBJ2-5; the match to TRBD2 covers 7 bases. Germline-derived CDR1 and CDR2 are SGHAT and FQNNGV. Unmatched junction bases numbered 11, after V lost 0 bases and J lost 4 bases. The CDR3 runs 17 residues. In DNA, the CDR3 is TGTGCCAGCAGCTTAGAGGGGGGGTCGGGACCAACAGAGACCCAGTACTTC. Translating it yields CASSLEGGSGPTETQYF.

This chain connects TRBV5-6 to TRBJ2-3; TRBD1 is a possible D gene (6 bases). V gave up 4 bases and J gave up 2 bases, with 14 bases separating them. CDR3 length: 15 amino acids. Germline CDR1 and CDR2: SGHDT and YYEEEE. In nucleotides, the CDR3 is TGTGCCAGCAGCCTGAGGGACAAATACACAGATACGCAGTATTTT. It yields the protein CASSLRDKYTDTQYF. The whole variable domain, remainder taken from reference TRBV5-6 and TRBJ2-3, is DAGVTQSPTHLIKTRGQQVTLRCSPKSGHDTVSWYQQALGQGPQFIFQYYEEEERQRGNFPDRFSGHQFPNYSSELNVNALLLGDSALYLCASSLRDKYTDTQYFGPGTRLTVL.

The table lists this clone with a count of one. The chain has TRBV6-5 and TRBJ2-7, with 10 positions matching TRBD1. Germline-derived CDR1 and CDR2 are MNHEY and SVGAGI. This CDR3 is built from 15 residues. Unmatched junction bases numbered 2, after V lost 0 bases and J lost 3 bases. The CDR3 DNA reads TGTGCCAGCAGTTACTCCCGGGACAGGGGCTACGAGCAGTACTTC. It translates to CASSYSRDRGYEQYF.

This clone showed up just a few times. The chain couples TRBV7-2 to TRBJ1-2; 7 nucleotides agree with TRBD1. This CDR3 is built from 14 residues. Germline trimming cut 2 bases from V and 4 bases from J; bases unmatched to any gene: 4. The germline V gene encodes CDR1 SGHTA and CDR2 FQGNSA. The CDR3 nucleotides read TGTGCCAGCAGCTTACAGGGGGGAGGCTATGGCTACACCTTC. Translating it yields CASSLQGGGYGYTF.

The V call is TRBV30, the J call TRBJ2-5; 12 bases align to TRBD2. CDR3 length equals 18 residues. Germline lookup yields CDR1 GTSNPN and CDR2 SVGIG (reference sequence). V shed 1 base and J 1 base; nucleotides not matched to a gene: 10. CDR3 sequence (DNA): TGTGCCTGGAGTGCCTGGACTAGCGGGGAGCCCGCCCAAGAGACCCAGTACTTC. Translating it yields CAWSAWTSGEPAQETQYF.

The chain joins TRBV19 to TRBJ1-5, with D maybe TRBD1 (6 bases). V lost 7 bases and J lost 4, with 23 bases in between. Per the germline V gene, CDR1 is LNHDA and CDR2 is SQIVND (reference sequence). This CDR3 region has 17 residues. CDR3 region: CASNRGPSRGLNQPQHF. The CDR3 DNA follows: TGTGCCAGTAACCGAGGGCCTAGTCGGGGGCTTAATCAGCCCCAGCATTTT.

The CDR3 DNA is TGTGCCAGCAGCCCCCATGGGGGGTACATTCAGTACTTC. As protein: CASSPHGGYIQYF. The chain couples TRBV12-3 or TRBV12-4 to TRBJ2-4; D is perhaps TRBD2 (6 bases). The CDR3 has 13 residues. V gave up 6 bases and J gave up 8 bases, with 14 bases separating them.

Points on this clone: Germline and junction disagree at one end, which may indicate a read error. The V call is TRBV7-9, the J call TRBJ1-2, with D possibly being TRBD1 (6 bases). This CDR3 region has 14 residues. CDR1 is SEHNR, CDR2 FQNEAQ, per germline (reference sequence). CDR3 sequence: CASSQTGRPYGCTF. The CDR3 DNA sequence: TGTGCCAGCAGCCAAACAGGGCGTCCTTATGGCTGCACCTTC.

The chain is built from TRBV7-9 and TRBJ1-3; maybe TRBD1 (5 bases). Germline lookup yields CDR1 SEHNR and CDR2 FQNEAQ (reference sequence). The CDR3 consists of 14 residues. Trimming shortened V by 0 bases and J by 4 bases, and 7 bases separated the two germline ends. The CDR3 is CASSLAGEGNTIYF. In DNA form, the CDR3 reads TGTGCCAGCAGCTTAGCGGGGGAAGGAAACACCATATATTTT.